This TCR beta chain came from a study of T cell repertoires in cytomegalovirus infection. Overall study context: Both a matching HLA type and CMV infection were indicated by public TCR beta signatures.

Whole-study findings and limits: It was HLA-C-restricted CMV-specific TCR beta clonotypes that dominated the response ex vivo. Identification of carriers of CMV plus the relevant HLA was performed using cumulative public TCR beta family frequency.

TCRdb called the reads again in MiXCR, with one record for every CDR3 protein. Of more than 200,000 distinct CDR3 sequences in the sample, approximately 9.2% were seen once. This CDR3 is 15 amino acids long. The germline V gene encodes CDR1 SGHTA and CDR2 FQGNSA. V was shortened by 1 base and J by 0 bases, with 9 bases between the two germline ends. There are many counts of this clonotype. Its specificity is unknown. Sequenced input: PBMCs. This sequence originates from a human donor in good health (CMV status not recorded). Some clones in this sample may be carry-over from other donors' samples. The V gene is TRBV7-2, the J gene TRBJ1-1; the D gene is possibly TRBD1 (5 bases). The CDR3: CASSLESGVNTEAFF. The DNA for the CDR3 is TGTGCCAGCAGCTTAGAATCGGGGGTGAACACTGAAGCTTTCTTT.